The 21 T cell receptor beta chains presented below share a single source sample, sequenced in a study of naive and memory T cell subsets. Their cognate antigens are unknown. An equimolar mix of two oligonucleotides served as the beta constant-region primer for TRBC1 and TRBC2. Nested alpha and beta constant-region primers with the SP2 primer drove four PCR rounds on ligated cDNA. TCRdb processed the UMI-ligation and nested PCR reads anew with MiXCR; each CDR3 protein has one entry. The sample yields 150,000 or so distinct CDR3 sequences, 22% seen once. Study-wide results and caveats: Naive repertoires, especially CD8, held a few larger clonotypes, possibly memory cells re-expressing CD45RA.

Sequences were obtained from naive CD4+ T cells from blood. The receptors originated from a human donor in good health.

The chain recombines TRBV11-2 with TRBJ2-2, with unresolved D. There are 15 residues in the CDR3. Trimming left V 2 bases short and J 1 base short, with 8 bases between. Germline CDR1 reads SGHAT; CDR2 reads FQNNGV. The CDR3 DNA sequence: TGTGCCAGCAGCTTAAGGGAAAAGAACACCGGGGAGCTGTTTTTT. This translates into CASSLREKNTGELFF.

This clonotype was seen once. V and J are TRBV5-3 and TRBJ2-1, with D unresolved. TRBV5-3 is an ORF, and what it does is uncertain. This CDR3 comprises 15 residues. Trimming took off 0 bases at V and 9 bases at J, with 16 bases between the two ends. This CDR3 is CARSLDSRAAGEQFF. For the CDR3, the DNA is TGTGCCAGAAGCTTGGATTCTCGCGCCGCCGGTGAGCAGTTCTTC.

This clonotype was counted only a few times. This rearrangement joins TRBV3-1 to TRBJ2-6; TRBD1 aligns across 7 bases. V dropped 4 bases and J dropped 0; count of bases not matched to a gene: 15. The CDR3 consists of 20 residues. Looked up from germline, CDR1 is LGHDT and CDR2 is YNNKEL (reference sequence). The CDR3 protein is CASSRKNPGQTFSGANVLTF. CDR3 coding DNA: TGTGCCAGCAGCCGTAAAAACCCGGGACAGACCTTCTCTGGGGCCAACGTCCTGACTTTC.

In this sample, this clonotype turned up a few times. V usage is TRBV6-5 and J usage is TRBJ1-2; D is unclear. Germline CDR1 and CDR2: MNHEY and SVGAGI. Trimming removed 0 bases at V and 4 bases at J, with 9 bases between. The CDR3 has 14 residues. The CDR3 DNA follows: TGTGCCAGCAGTTACTCCCCTGGTACCTATGGCTACACCTTC. Amino acid sequence: CASSYSPGTYGYTF.

This clonotype was seen at least ten times. This chain links TRBV9 with TRBJ2-5, with D possibly being TRBD2 (6 bases). The V gene lost 4 bases and the J gene lost 2 bases, with 9 bases spanning the gap. This CDR3 contains 13 residues. Germline CDR1 and CDR2: SGDLS and YYNGEE. The CDR3 here is CASSHGGQETQYF. The CDR3 nucleotides are TGTGCCAGCAGCCATGGAGGGCAAGAGACCCAGTACTTC.

The table lists this clonotype with many counts. The chain has TRBV7-6 and TRBJ2-1; possibly TRBD2 for D (6 bases). The CDR3 consists of 17 residues. Trimming stripped 3 bases from V and 3 bases from J, with 18 bases between. The germline CDR1 and CDR2 sequences are SGHVS and FNYEAQ. CDR3 loop: CASSFGTPERVYNEQFF. As DNA, the CDR3 is TGTGCCAGCAGCTTCGGGACTCCCGAGAGGGTCTACAATGAGCAGTTCTTC. The whole variable domain, filled in from reference TRBV7-6 and TRBJ2-1, reads GAGVSQSPRYKVTKRGQDVALRCDPISGHVSLYWYRQALGQGPEFLTYFNYEAQQDKSGLPNDRFSAERPEGSISTLTIQRTEQRDSAMYRCASSFGTPERVYNEQFFGPGTRLTVL.

This clonotype was detected many times. This sequence joins TRBV3-1 and TRBJ2-1, with D unresolved. There are 15 residues in the CDR3. Germline CDR1 reads LGHDT; CDR2 reads YNNKEL (reference sequence). Between the trimmed V and J ends, which lost 1 base and 2 bases, there was a span of 9 bases. For the CDR3, the DNA is TGTGCCAGCAGCCAAGTGGCGAGTGCCTACAATGAGCAGTTCTTC. It is translated as CASSQVASAYNEQFF.

This clonotype has more than one count but fewer than ten. The rearrangement uses TRBV7-2 and TRBJ1-5, with D perhaps matching TRBD1 (5 bases). V was trimmed by 5 bases and J by 7 bases, leaving 21 bases between them. The CDR3 spans 16 residues. Per germline, CDR1 SGHTA and CDR2 FQGNSA. This CDR3 is CASSRRGSLADQPQHF. The CDR3 DNA reads as TGTGCCAGCAGCCGAAGGGGCTCATTAGCCGACCAGCCCCAGCATTTT.

This chain joins TRBV7-3 and TRBJ1-2; D is undetermined. CDR3 size: 12 residues. Germline CDR1 and CDR2: SGHTA and FQGTGA. The V end was cut by 4 bases, the J end by 5 bases, with 8 bases between. CDR3 sequence reads: CASSSGSYGYTF. In DNA form, the CDR3 reads TGTGCCAGCAGCTCCGGATCTTATGGCTACACCTTC.

This clonotype was counted between two and nine times. The rearrangement joins TRBV28 to TRBJ1-5, with D tentatively TRBD1 (5 bases). The CDR3 totals 15 residues. V lost 7 bases to trimming and J lost 5 bases, with 18 bases between them. From germline, CDR1 is MDHEN and CDR2 SYDVKM. The CDR3 protein is CASTQGDVRDQPQHF. CDR3 DNA: TGTGCCAGCACCCAGGGCGACGTCAGGGATCAGCCCCAGCATTTT.

To note about this clonotype: This may be a read error, as it is one base from a much larger clone. The chain couples TRBV7-9 to TRBJ2-3; D perhaps matches TRBD2 (5 bases). Trimming left V 2 bases short and J 8 bases short, with 11 bases between. Germline V gene lookup returns CDR1 SEHNR and CDR2 FQNEAQ (reference sequence). CDR3 length equals 13 residues. This CDR3 is CASSLRTPGTQYF. CDR3 in DNA: TGTGCCAGCAGCTTACGGACTCCAGGTACGCAGTATTTT.

Details on this clonotype: A read error may be the cause here, since a much bigger clone is one base away. The gene calls are TRBV2 and TRBJ2-1; D is unresolved. Germline CDR1 is SNHLY and CDR2 is FYNNEI. This CDR3 is built from 10 residues. DNA of the CDR3: TGTGGCAGCAGCTATAGTGAGCAGTTCTTC. Translated, it gives CGSSYSEQFF.

This clonotype appeared a few times. CDR3 coding DNA: TGTGCCAGTAGTTACCGGGACTACACAGATACGCAGTATTTT. Translation gives CASSYRDYTDTQYF. This chain connects TRBV19 to TRBJ2-3; 7 bases are a match to TRBD2. CDR1 is LNHDA, CDR2 SQIVND, per germline (reference sequence). CDR3 length: 14 residues. Trimming cost V 5 bases and J 2 bases; bases outside gene matches: 4.

This clonotype was found a few times. CDR3: CASSIRGANSPLHF. CDR3 DNA: TGTGCCAGTAGTATAAGGGGTGCTAATTCACCCCTCCACTTT. This chain joins TRBV19 and TRBJ1-6, with D perhaps TRBD1 (5 bases). The CDR3 runs 14 residues. Germline CDR1 reads LNHDA; CDR2 reads SQIVND (reference sequence). V was cut by 2 bases and J by 6 bases, with 8 bases left in between.

V is TRBV14 and J is TRBJ2-4; D gene unclear. Germline lookup yields CDR1 SGHDN and CDR2 FVKESK. Trimming stripped 4 bases from V and 1 base from J, with 23 bases between. This CDR3 has 19 amino acids. The CDR3, as DNA: TGTGCCAGCAGCCCGAACTCGGTGGCAGGCGGCTTGGCCAAAAACATTCAGTACTTC. Translating it yields CASSPNSVAGGLAKNIQYF. Looking up the rest from reference TRBV14 and TRBJ2-4 gives the full variable domain: EAGVTQFPSHSVIEKGQTVTLRCDPISGHDNLYWYRRVMGKEIKFLLHFVKESKQDESGMPNNRFLAERTGGTYSTLKVQPAELEDSGVYFCASSPNSVAGGLAKNIQYFGAGTRLSVL.

This clonotype was seen a handful of times. CDR3 sequence reads: CASSPPGVPATLHF. The CDR3 DNA reads TGTGCCAGCTCACCACCGGGTGTCCCTGCCACCCTCCACTTT. V and J are TRBV18 and TRBJ1-6; no clear D gene. V shed 0 bases and J shed 14 bases, with 14 bases lying between them. The CDR3 has 14 residues. CDR1 and CDR2 from the germline V gene are KGHSH and LQKENI.

The table lists this clonotype with a few counts. V usage is TRBV7-2 and J usage is TRBJ2-3; possibly TRBD2 for D (6 bases). Per the germline V gene, CDR1 is SGHTA and CDR2 is FQGNSA. CDR3 length: 14 residues. Trimming removed 4 bases from V and 2 bases from J, with 10 bases in between. The CDR3: CASSSGLTTDTQYF. The CDR3 region has the DNA TGTGCCAGCAGCTCTGGACTAACCACAGATACGCAGTATTTT.

This clonotype has a handful of counts. V and J are TRBV3-1 and TRBJ2-1; 10 positions agree with TRBD2. The CDR3 is 17 amino acids. V dropped 2 bases and J dropped 8; count of bases not matched to a gene: 12. Germline lookup yields CDR1 LGHDT and CDR2 YNNKEL (reference sequence). CDR3 sequence reads: CASSQISSGRGGDEQFF. CDR3 nucleotide sequence: TGTGCCAGCAGCCAAATTTCGAGCGGGAGGGGTGGGGATGAGCAGTTCTTC.

This clonotype was counted only a few times. One junction end does not reproduce the germline sequence, and a read error may be involved. The chain has TRBV29-1 and TRBJ1-2; no reliable D call. The CDR3 contains 11 residues. Germline V CDR1 and CDR2: SQVTM, ANQGSEA. The CDR3 coding sequence is TGCAGCGTCGTAACTAGGGCTGCCCTTGGCTTC. It translates to CSVVTRAALGF.

The chain carries TRBV6-6 and TRBJ1-5; no definite D call. Germline CDR1 MNHNY, CDR2 SVGAGI (reference sequence). Trimming pared 6 bases from V and 0 bases from J, leaving 12 bases between. The CDR3 length is 15 residues. CDR3 amino acids: CASRLRQFSNQPQHF. The CDR3 region has the DNA TGTGCCAGCAGGCTACGGCAGTTTAGCAATCAGCCCCAGCATTTT.

Of note for this clonotype: One end of the junction fails to match germline, which may point to a read error. This sequence joins TRBV6-1 and TRBJ2-7, with D tentatively TRBD1 (6 bases). The CDR3 contains 16 residues. CDR1 is MNHNS and CDR2 is SASEGT in the germline V gene. The CDR3 here is CASNEIWVGQSYEQYF. The CDR3 DNA follows: TGTGCCAGCAATGAAATCTGGGTAGGACAGTCCTACGAGCAGTACTTC.